The clone carrying this T cell receptor (beta chain) has just one count. The antigen is undetermined. This sample is drawn from a study of Ad26.COV2.S vaccination and SARS-CoV-2 variants. Study information: Ad26.COV2.S given intramuscularly, once or twice 56 days apart.

Specified treatment: 19 received Ad26.COV2.S at low or high dose, single or two shots; several received placebo; per-sample allocation not given. It was on day 63 after the first vaccine or placebo injection that samples were taken. SARS-CoV-2 spike from the Wuhan strain was encoded by the vaccine, an Ad26 vector. Regarding the study as a whole: Once vaccination had occurred, spike-specific CD8+ and CD4+ T cell responses reportedly showed substantial breadth.

Germline CDR1 reads KGHSH; CDR2 reads LQKENI. V was shortened by 2 bases and J by 3 bases, with 5 bases between the two germline ends. CDR3 length: 12 residues. Assay: immunoSEQ multiplex PCR; the TCRdb copy retains only in-frame clones and omits some. Of roughly 460,000 clones listed, roughly nine tenths are singletons. This TCR came from a person aged 18-65 years who received the Ad26.COV2.S COVID-19 vaccine or a placebo. V usage is TRBV18 and J usage is TRBJ2-7; D call uncertain. This specimen was peripheral blood, taken in a trial of Ad26.COV2.S vaccine versus placebo. The CDR3 loop is CASSPSNYEQYF. CDR3 bases: TGTGCCAGCTCACCATCTAACTACGAGCAGTACTTC.